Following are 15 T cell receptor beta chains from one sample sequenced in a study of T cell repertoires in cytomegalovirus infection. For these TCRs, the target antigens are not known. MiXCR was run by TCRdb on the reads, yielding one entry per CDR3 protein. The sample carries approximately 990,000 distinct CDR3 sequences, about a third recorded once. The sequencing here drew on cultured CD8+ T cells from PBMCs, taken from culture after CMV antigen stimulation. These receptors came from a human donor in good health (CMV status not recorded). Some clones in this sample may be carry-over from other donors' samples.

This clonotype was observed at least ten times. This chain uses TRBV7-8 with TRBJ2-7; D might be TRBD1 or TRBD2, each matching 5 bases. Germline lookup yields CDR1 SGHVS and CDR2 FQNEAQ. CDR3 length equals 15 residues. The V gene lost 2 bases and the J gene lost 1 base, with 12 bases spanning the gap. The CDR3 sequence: CASSLSGTVSYEQYV. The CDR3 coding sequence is TGTGCCAGCAGCTTATCCGGGACGGTATCCTACGAGCAGTACGTC.

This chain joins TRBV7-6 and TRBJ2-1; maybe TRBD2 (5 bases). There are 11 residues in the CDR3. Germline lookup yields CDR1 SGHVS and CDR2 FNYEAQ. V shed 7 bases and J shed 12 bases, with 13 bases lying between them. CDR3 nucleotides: TGTGCCAGCAATCTCTATGAGGGGCAGTTCTTC. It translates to CASNLYEGQFF.

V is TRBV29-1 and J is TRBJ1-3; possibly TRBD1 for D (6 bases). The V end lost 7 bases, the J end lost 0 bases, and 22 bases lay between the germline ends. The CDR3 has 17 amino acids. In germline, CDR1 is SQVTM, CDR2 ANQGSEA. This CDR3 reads CSGLARGDTSSGNTIYF. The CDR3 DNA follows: TGCAGCGGCCTGGCCAGGGGAGATACGAGCTCTGGAAACACCATATATTTT.

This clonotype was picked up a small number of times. CDR3 residues: CASADSNFYEQYF. The DNA of the CDR3 is TGTGCTAGTGCGGACAGTAACTTTTACGAGCAGTACTTC. V usage is TRBV12-5 and J usage is TRBJ2-7; a weak D match, TRBD1 (6 bases). The CDR3 runs 13 residues. V shed 7 bases and J shed 4 bases, with 14 bases lying between them. Germline V lookup: CDR1 LGHNT, CDR2 FRNRAP.

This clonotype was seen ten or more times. The CDR3: CASSFSRGAADTQYF. CDR3 coding DNA: TGTGCCAGCAGCTTTAGTCGGGGGGCCGCAGATACGCAGTATTTT. The chain carries TRBV7-2 and TRBJ2-3; TRBD2 might be the D (7 bases). This CDR3 is built from 15 residues. The V and J ends lost 3 bases and 4 bases respectively, with 14 bases between them. Germline assignment: CDR1 SGHTA and CDR2 FQGNSA.

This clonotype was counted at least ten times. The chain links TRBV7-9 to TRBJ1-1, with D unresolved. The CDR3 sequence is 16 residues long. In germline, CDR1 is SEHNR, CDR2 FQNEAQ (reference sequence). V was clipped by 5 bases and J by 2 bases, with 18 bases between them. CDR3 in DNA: TGTGCCAGCAGCCCGACTCGTATTGGCCTTAACACTGAAGCTTTCTTT. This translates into CASSPTRIGLNTEAFF.

CDR3 coding DNA: TGTGCCAGCAGTCAGCAAGTAACCAATGAGCAGTTCTTC. This gives the protein CASSQQVTNEQFF. The chain links TRBV27 to TRBJ2-1, with D unclear. Germline values: CDR1 MNHEY, CDR2 SMNVEV (reference sequence). The CDR3 has 13 amino acids. V shed 5 bases and J shed 6 bases, with 11 bases lying between them.

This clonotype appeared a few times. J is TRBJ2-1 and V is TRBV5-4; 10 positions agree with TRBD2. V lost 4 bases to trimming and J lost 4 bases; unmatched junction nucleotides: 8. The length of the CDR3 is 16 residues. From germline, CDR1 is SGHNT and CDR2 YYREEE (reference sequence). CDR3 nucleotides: TGTGCCAGCAGCCCCTCTAGCGGGGGAACGTACAATGAGCAGTTCTTC. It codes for CASSPSSGGTYNEQFF.

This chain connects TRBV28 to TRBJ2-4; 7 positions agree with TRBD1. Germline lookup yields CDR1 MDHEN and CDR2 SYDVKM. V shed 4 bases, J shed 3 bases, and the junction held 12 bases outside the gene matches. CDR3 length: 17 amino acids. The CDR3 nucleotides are TGTGCCAGCAGTTACTCCGACAGGGAACTCGACAAAAACATTCAGTACTTC. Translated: CASSYSDRELDKNIQYF.

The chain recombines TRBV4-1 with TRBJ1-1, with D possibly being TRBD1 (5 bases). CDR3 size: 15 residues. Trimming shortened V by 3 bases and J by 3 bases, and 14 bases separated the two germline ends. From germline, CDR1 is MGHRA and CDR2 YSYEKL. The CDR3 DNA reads TGCGCCAGCAGCCAGTCTCTCACAGGACACACTGAAGCTTTCTTT. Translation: CASSQSLTGHTEAFF.

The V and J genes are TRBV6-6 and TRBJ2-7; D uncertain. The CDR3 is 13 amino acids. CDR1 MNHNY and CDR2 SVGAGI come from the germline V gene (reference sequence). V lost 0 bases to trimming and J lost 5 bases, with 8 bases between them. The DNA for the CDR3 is TGTGCCAGCAGTTACTCGGGAATGGACGAGCAGTACGTC. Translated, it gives CASSYSGMDEQYV.

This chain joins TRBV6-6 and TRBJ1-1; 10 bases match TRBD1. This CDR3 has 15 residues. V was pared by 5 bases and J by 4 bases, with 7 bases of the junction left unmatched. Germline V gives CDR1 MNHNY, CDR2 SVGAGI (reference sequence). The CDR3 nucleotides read TGTGCCAGCAGTACAGCCGGGACAGGGGTCACTGAAGCTTTCTTT. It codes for CASSTAGTGVTEAFF.

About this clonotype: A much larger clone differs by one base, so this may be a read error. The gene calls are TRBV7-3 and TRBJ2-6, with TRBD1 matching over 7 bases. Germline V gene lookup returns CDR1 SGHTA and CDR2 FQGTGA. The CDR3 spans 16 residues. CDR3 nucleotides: TGTGCCAGCAGTCTGGGACAGCACTCTGGGACCAACGTCCTGACTTTC. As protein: CASSLGQHSGTNVLTF.

CDR3 region: CASRGGTDPYEQYV. The CDR3 coding sequence is TGTGCCAGCAGGGGAGGGACAGACCCCTACGAGCAGTACGTC. V gene TRBV7-9 combines with J gene TRBJ2-7, with D tentatively TRBD1 or TRBD2 (7 bases each). The CDR3 runs 14 residues. The V gene's germline CDR1 is SEHNR and CDR2 FQNEAQ (reference sequence). The V end lost 6 bases, the J end lost 2 bases, and 14 bases lay between the germline ends.

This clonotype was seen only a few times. In DNA form, the CDR3 reads TGTGCCAGCAGCCCCCTAGCGGGGGGAAACTCCTACAATGAGCAGTTCTTC. Its translation: CASSPLAGGNSYNEQFF. V is TRBV7-6 and J is TRBJ2-1; 11 nucleotides match TRBD2. The junction had 6 bases not matched to a gene; V was cut back by 5 bases and J by 0 bases. Germline V gene lookup returns CDR1 SGHVS and CDR2 FNYEAQ. CDR3 size: 17 residues. Based on the CDR3 plus reference TRBV7-6 and TRBJ2-1, the full variable domain is GAGVSQSPRYKVTKRGQDVALRCDPISGHVSLYWYRQALGQGPEFLTYFNYEAQQDKSGLPNDRFSAERPEGSISTLTIQRTEQRDSAMYRCASSPLAGGNSYNEQFFGPGTRLTVL.